Listed here are 18 T cell receptor beta chains from one sample, sequenced in a study of cytomegalovirus exposure and HLA in healthy donors. The PCR contained 60 Vbeta and 13 Jbeta primers. The table came from immunoSEQ multiplex PCR; TCRdb's copy has only in-frame clones and leaves some out. The sample carries under 200,000 clones, about 70% recorded once. Sequenced material: PBMCs. These receptors were taken from a woman between 25 and 40 years old in good health and CMV-seronegative.

This clone has only a few counts. The chain recombines TRBV18 with TRBJ2-2; TRBD1 matches at 8 bases. Trimming took 5 bases from V and 6 from J; bases not matched to a gene: 8. The germline V gene encodes CDR1 KGHSH and CDR2 LQKENI. CDR3 length: 15 residues. The CDR3 protein is CASSSRQGRAGELFF. Written as DNA, the CDR3 is TGTGCCAGCTCATCGCGACAGGGGCGGGCCGGGGAGCTGTTTTTT.

The chain joins TRBV18 to TRBJ2-3, with TRBD2 identical over 14 bases. The germline V gene encodes CDR1 KGHSH and CDR2 LQKENI. Trimming at V came to 6 bases and at J to 4 bases, leaving 0 bases not matched to a gene. CDR3 length: 14 residues. The CDR3 DNA sequence: TGTGCCAGCTCGACTAGCGGGAGGGCAGATACGCAGTATTTT. Translation gives CASSTSGRADTQYF. Supplemented by reference TRBV18 and TRBJ2-3, the full variable domain reads NAGVMQNPRHLVRRRGQEARLRCSPMKGHSHVYWYRQLPEEGLKFMVYLQKENIIDESGMPKERFSAEFPKEGPSILRIQQVVRGDSAAYFCASSTSGRADTQYFGPGTRLTVL.

This clone was detected only once. The chain uses TRBV7-3 and TRBJ2-3, with 11 nucleotides matching TRBD2. Looked up from germline, CDR1 is SGHTA and CDR2 is FQGTGA. Germline trimming cut 4 bases from V and 5 bases from J; bases unmatched to any gene: 2. The CDR3 spans 14 residues. The CDR3 nucleotides are TGTGCCAGCAGCTCTGGACTAGCGGGAGATACGCAGTATTTT. Translation gives CASSSGLAGDTQYF.

This chain links TRBV6-1 with TRBJ2-7, with D possibly being TRBD1 (6 bases). Germline V gene sequence: CDR1 MNHNS, CDR2 SASEGT. CDR3 size: 14 residues. V was pared by 7 bases and J by 1 base, with 14 bases between. CDR3 amino acids: CASIIGTTSYEQYF. The CDR3 DNA is TGTGCCAGCATAATAGGGACAACATCCTACGAGCAGTACTTC.

The rearrangement uses TRBV15 and TRBJ1-1, with D unclear. The ends were cut back, 0 bases at V and 7 bases at J, with 6 bases in the middle. In germline, CDR1 is LNHNV, CDR2 YYDKDF (reference sequence). CDR3 size: 12 residues. The CDR3 region is CATSRDWSEAFF. The DNA for the CDR3 is TGTGCCACCAGCAGAGATTGGAGTGAAGCTTTCTTT.

The rearrangement uses TRBV15 and TRBJ1-1; D gene ambiguous. This CDR3 contains 12 residues. Germline CDR1 is LNHNV and CDR2 is YYDKDF (reference sequence). V shed 0 bases and J shed 11 bases, with 10 bases lying between them. CDR3 nucleotides: TGTGCCACCAGCAGAGATTATGAGAGCGCTTTCTTT. Amino acid sequence: CATSRDYESAFF. Full variable domain (missing parts from reference TRBV15 and TRBJ1-1): DAMVIQNPRYQVTQFGKPVTLSCSQTLNHNVMYWYQQKSSQAPKLLFHYYDKDFNNEADTPDNFQSRRPNTSFCFLDIRSPGLGDTAMYLCATSRDYESAFFGQGTRLTVV.

The rearrangement uses TRBV6-1 and TRBJ1-2, with 8 nucleotides matching TRBD1. The CDR3 loop spans 13 amino acids. CDR1 and CDR2 (germline): MNHNS, SASEGT. The J segment lost 6 bases and the V segment lost 6 bases, leaving 6 bases of the junction unmatched. As DNA, the CDR3 is TGTGCCAGCAGCCCAGGGGGCGCGCATGGCTACACCTTC. Encoded protein: CASSPGGAHGYTF.

The chain employs TRBV11-2 and TRBJ2-2; D is perhaps TRBD1 (5 bases). The germline CDR1 and CDR2 sequences are SGHAT and FQNNGV. This CDR3 contains 15 residues. The V end was cut by 2 bases, the J end by 4 bases, with 11 bases between. For the CDR3, the DNA is TGTGCCAGCAGCTTAAGGGGTGGGGCCACCGGGGAGCTGTTTTTT. It is translated as CASSLRGGATGELFF.

The chain combines TRBV7-9 with TRBJ1-1, with D possibly TRBD1 on 6 matching bases. Between the trimmed V and J ends, which lost 5 bases and 0 bases, there was a span of 10 bases. CDR1 and CDR2 (germline): SEHNR, FQNEAQ (reference sequence). This CDR3 spans 14 amino acids. The CDR3 nucleotides read TGTGCCAGCAGCCACCGGACAGTGAACACTGAAGCTTTCTTT. Translation gives CASSHRTVNTEAFF.

This chain joins TRBV5-1 and TRBJ2-1, with 10 bases identical to TRBD2. The germline gives CDR1 SGHRS, CDR2 YFSETQ. The V segment lost 5 bases and the J segment 7 bases; nucleotides outside the gene matches: 12. The CDR3 consists of 16 residues. CDR3: CASSLGLAGDWNEQFF. For the CDR3, the DNA is TGCGCCAGCAGTCTGGGGCTAGCGGGAGATTGGAATGAGCAGTTCTTC.

The V gene is TRBV6-1, the J gene TRBJ2-5; D is uncertain. The CDR3 has 13 amino acids. Germline-derived CDR1 and CDR2 are MNHNS and SASEGT. Trimming removed 6 bases from V and 4 bases from J, with 12 bases in between. The CDR3 nucleotides read TGTGCCAGCAGCCCCCAGGCTGGAGAGACCCAGTACTTC. It is translated as CASSPQAGETQYF.

A few counts support this clone. The gene calls are TRBV18 and TRBJ1-5; D possibly corresponds to TRBD1 (6 bases). Germline CDR1 is KGHSH and CDR2 is LQKENI. Trimming stripped 3 bases from V and 6 bases from J, with 12 bases between. This CDR3 is built from 14 residues. The CDR3 DNA sequence: TGTGCCAGCTCACCCCGGGACACCATTCAGCCCCAGCATTTT. Protein sequence: CASSPRDTIQPQHF.

This sequence joins TRBV5-4 and TRBJ2-5; tentatively, D is TRBD2 (6 bases). V lost 3 bases, J lost 5 bases, and 20 bases lay in between. The germline gives CDR1 SGHNT, CDR2 YYREEE (reference sequence). The CDR3 runs to 16 residues. The CDR3 region has the DNA TGTGCCAGCAGCTGGGGAGGCGCGGGATGGAGGGAGACCCAGTACTTC. The encoded protein is CASSWGGAGWRETQYF.

This clone was observed a few times. This chain joins TRBV6-1 and TRBJ2-2; 8 nucleotides align to TRBD1. Looked up from germline, CDR1 is MNHNS and CDR2 is SASEGT. The V segment lost 7 bases and the J segment 5 bases; nucleotides outside the gene matches: 6. CDR3 size: 14 residues. The CDR3 reads CASTPTGETGELFF. DNA for the CDR3: TGTGCCAGCACCCCGACAGGGGAAACCGGGGAGCTGTTTTTT.

In its sample, this clone was seen a few times. The chain joins TRBV29-1 to TRBJ2-7, with 7 bases matching TRBD1. V lost 0 bases, J lost 7 bases, and 12 bases stayed unmatched. The CDR3 loop spans 15 amino acids. CDR1 SQVTM and CDR2 ANQGSEA come from the germline V gene. The DNA of the CDR3 is TGCAGCGTTGAAGACTGGCAGGGGGTAGAGGGAGAGCAGTACTTC. Protein sequence: CSVEDWQGVEGEQYF.

This clone came up a few times. The rearrangement links TRBV29-1 to TRBJ2-6; no clear D. This CDR3 contains 13 residues. V was cut by 2 bases and J by 1 base, with 3 bases left in between. The germline V gene has CDR1 SQVTM and CDR2 ANQGSEA. The CDR3 DNA sequence: TGCAGCGTTGAATTATCTGGGGCCAACGTCCTGACTTTC. Protein: CSVELSGANVLTF.

The chain is built from TRBV9 and TRBJ2-7, with TRBD1 matching over 8 bases. The germline gives CDR1 SGDLS, CDR2 YYNGEE. The CDR3 is made up of 14 amino acids. J gave up 6 bases and V 0 bases, and 5 bases lay outside the gene matches. The CDR3 reads CASSVGTGLSEQYF. The CDR3 bases are TGTGCCAGCAGCGTAGGGACAGGGCTATCCGAGCAGTACTTC.

By sample share, this clone is medium-sized. This rearrangement joins TRBV7-2 to TRBJ1-1, with D possibly being TRBD1 (6 bases). Trimming removed 2 bases at V and 9 bases at J, with 10 bases between. CDR3 length: 12 amino acids. Germline CDR1 reads SGHTA; CDR2 reads FQGNSA. The CDR3 sequence is CASSLSGDQAFF. The CDR3 nucleotides are TGTGCCAGCAGCTTATCAGGGGATCAAGCTTTCTTT.